The rows below give T cell receptor beta chains drawn from one sample of a study of blood T cell repertoires in COVID-19. The assay was immunoSEQ multiplex PCR, and TCRdb's table has in-frame clones only and misses some. The sample records hundreds of thousands of clones, 84% being singletons. Specimen: peripheral blood. The receptors derive from a woman of 80 years or more with active or convalescent COVID-19. CDR3s include the opening cysteine and the closing phenylalanine or tryptophan. A D gene is named only where the DNA matches it firmly. Clone size is not always given. Where it is, it says once, few, many or a class for expanded clones.

d_call,clone_size,j_call,v_call,cdr3_nt,cdr3_aa
TRBD2,-,TRBJ2-1,TRBV6-2/TRBV6-3,TGTGCCAGCAGTTCTAGCGGACCCGTCAATGAGCAGTTCTTC,CASSSSGPVNEQFF
TRBD1,-,TRBJ2-3,TRBV9,TGTGCCAGCAGCGTAGTAGACAGGGGGCAAACAGATACGCAGTATTTT,CASSVVDRGQTDTQYF
TRBD2,-,TRBJ2-3,TRBV5-5,TGTGCCAGCAGTGCTAGCGGGGCATCCACAGATACGCAGTATTTT,CASSASGASTDTQYF
TRBD2,-,TRBJ2-1,TRBV12-3/TRBV12-4,TGTGCCAGCAGGAAGAGTAGCGGGAGGCACACGTTCTTC,CASRKSSGRHTFF
TRBD2,-,TRBJ2-3,TRBV5-6,TGTGCCAGCAGCTTGGGTGGCGGGGGGTTTTATAGCACAGATACGCAGTATTTT,CASSLGGGGFYSTDTQYF
TRBD1,-,TRBJ2-2,TRBV6-4,TGTGCCAGCACCGGACAGGGCGGCGGGGAGCTGTTTTTT,CASTGQGGGELFF
-,few,TRBJ2-7,TRBV5-1,TGCGCCAGCAGCTTGTATGACGGGGTCTCCGAGCAGTACTTC,CASSLYDGVSEQYF
TRBD2,-,TRBJ2-5,TRBV5-1,TGCGCCAGCGAGCGGGGCGACGGGGAGACCCAGTACTTC,CASERGDGETQYF
TRBD2,once,TRBJ2-3,TRBV7-2,TGTGCCAGCAGCCTCACTAGCGGAACAGATACGCAGTATTTT,CASSLTSGTDTQYF
-,-,TRBJ1-3,TRBV5-1,TGCGCCAGCAGCGAGGACTCAGGGGCTGGAAACACCATATATTTT,CASSEDSGAGNTIYF